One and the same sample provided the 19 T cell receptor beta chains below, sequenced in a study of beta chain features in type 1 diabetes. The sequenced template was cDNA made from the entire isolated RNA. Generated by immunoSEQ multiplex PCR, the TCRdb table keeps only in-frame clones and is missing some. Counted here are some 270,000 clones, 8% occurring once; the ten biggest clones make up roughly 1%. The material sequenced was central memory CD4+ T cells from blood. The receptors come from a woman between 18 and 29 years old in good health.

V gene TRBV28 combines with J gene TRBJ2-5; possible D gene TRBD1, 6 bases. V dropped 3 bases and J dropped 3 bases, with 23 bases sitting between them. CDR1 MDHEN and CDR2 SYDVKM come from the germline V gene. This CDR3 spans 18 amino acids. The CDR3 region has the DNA TGTGCCAGCAGTTTTAATCTCCTTAGGGACAACTTAAAAGAGACCCAGTACTTC. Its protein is CASSFNLLRDNLKETQYF.

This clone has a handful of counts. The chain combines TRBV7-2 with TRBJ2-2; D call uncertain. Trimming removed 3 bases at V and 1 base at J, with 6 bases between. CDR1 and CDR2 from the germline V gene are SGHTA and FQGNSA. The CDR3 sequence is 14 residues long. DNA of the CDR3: TGTGCCAGCAGCTTCTACCAGAACACCGGGGAGCTGTTTTTT. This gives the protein CASSFYQNTGELFF.

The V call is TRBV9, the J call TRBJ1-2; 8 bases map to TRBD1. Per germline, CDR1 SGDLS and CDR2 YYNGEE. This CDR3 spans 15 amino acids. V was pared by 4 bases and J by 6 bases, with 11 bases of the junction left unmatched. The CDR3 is CASSPRTGTSDGYTF. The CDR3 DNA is TGTGCCAGCAGCCCCCGGACAGGGACGTCCGATGGCTACACCTTC.

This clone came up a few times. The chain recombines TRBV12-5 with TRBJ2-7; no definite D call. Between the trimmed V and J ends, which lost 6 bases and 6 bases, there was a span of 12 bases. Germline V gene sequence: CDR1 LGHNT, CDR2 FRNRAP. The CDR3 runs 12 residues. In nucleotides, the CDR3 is TGTGCTAGTGGCCCCGACCGGCTCGAGCAGTACTTC. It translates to CASGPDRLEQYF.

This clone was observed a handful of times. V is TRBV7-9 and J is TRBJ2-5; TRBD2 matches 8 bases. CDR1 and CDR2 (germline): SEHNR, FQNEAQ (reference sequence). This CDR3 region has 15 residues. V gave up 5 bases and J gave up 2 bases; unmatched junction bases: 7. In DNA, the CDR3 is TGTGCCAGCAGCCCCGGGACTAGAAGACAAGAGACCCAGTACTTC. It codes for CASSPGTRRQETQYF.

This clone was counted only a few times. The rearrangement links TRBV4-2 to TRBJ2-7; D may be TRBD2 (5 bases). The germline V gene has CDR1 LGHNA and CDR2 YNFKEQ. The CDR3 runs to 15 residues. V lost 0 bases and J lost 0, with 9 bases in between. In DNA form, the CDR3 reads TGTGCCAGCAGCCAAGATGCGGGCGGCTCCTACGAGCAGTACTTC. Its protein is CASSQDAGGSYEQYF.

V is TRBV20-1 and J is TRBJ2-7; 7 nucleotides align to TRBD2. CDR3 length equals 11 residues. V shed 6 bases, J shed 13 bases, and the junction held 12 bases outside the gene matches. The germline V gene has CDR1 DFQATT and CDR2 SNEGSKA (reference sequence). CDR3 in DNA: TGCAGTGCACCCGTAGCGGGTGCTTTATACTTC. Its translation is CSAPVAGALYF.

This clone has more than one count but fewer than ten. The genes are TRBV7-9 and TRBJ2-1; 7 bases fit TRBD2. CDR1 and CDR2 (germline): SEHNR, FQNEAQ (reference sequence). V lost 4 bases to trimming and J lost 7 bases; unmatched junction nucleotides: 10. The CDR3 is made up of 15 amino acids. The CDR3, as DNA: TGTGCCAGCAGCTCCGTGGGGGGGAGCGGTAATGAGCAGTTCTTC. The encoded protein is CASSSVGGSGNEQFF.

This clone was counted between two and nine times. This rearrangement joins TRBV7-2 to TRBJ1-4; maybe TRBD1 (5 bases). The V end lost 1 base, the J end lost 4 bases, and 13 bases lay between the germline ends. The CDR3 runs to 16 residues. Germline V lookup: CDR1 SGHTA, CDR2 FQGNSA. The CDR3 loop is CASSLEPGLRNEKLFF. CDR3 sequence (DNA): TGTGCCAGCAGCTTAGAGCCGGGACTGCGTAATGAAAAACTGTTTTTT.

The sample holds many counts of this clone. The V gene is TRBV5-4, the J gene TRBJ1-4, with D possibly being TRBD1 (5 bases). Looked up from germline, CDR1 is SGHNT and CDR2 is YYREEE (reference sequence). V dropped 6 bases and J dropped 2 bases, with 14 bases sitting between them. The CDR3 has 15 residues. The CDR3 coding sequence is TGTGCCAGCAAGCTTTACGGGGGGACTAATGAAAAACTGTTTTTT. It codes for CASKLYGGTNEKLFF. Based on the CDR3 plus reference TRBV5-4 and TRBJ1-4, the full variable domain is ETGVTQSPTHLIKTRGQQVTLRCSSQSGHNTVSWYQQALGQGPQFIFQYYREEENGRGNFPPRFSGLQFPNYSSELNVNALELDDSALYLCASKLYGGTNEKLFFGSGTQLSVL.

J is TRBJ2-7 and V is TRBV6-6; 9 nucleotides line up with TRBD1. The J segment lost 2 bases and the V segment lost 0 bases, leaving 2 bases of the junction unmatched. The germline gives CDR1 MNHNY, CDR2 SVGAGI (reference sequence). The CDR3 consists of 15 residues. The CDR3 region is CASSYSGTGPYEQYF. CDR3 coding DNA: TGTGCCAGCAGTTACTCGGGGACAGGGCCCTACGAGCAGTACTTC.

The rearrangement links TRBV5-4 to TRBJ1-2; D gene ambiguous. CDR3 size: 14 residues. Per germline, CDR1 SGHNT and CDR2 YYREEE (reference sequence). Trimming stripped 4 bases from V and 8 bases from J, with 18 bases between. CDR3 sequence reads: CASSRVQEEGGYTF. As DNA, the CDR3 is TGTGCCAGCAGCCGAGTACAAGAGGAAGGGGGCTACACCTTC.

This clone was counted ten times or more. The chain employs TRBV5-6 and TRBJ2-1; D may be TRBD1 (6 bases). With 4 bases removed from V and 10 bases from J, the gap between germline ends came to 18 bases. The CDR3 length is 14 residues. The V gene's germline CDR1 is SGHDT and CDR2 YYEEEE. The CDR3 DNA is TGTGCCAGCAGCCCATGGGGGCTCGGGACAGAGCAGTTCTTC. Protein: CASSPWGLGTEQFF.

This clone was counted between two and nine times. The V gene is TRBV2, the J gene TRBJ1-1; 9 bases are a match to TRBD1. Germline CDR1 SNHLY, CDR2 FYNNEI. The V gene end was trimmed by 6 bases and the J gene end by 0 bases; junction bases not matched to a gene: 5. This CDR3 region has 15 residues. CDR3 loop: CASRPRQGVNTEAFF. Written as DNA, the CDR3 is TGTGCCAGCAGGCCCAGACAGGGGGTGAACACTGAAGCTTTCTTT.

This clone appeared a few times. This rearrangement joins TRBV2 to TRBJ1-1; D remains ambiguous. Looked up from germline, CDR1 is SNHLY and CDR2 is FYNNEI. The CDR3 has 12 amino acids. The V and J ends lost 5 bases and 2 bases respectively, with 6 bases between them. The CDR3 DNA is TGTGCCAGCAGTCTAGATAACACTGAAGCTTTCTTT. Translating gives CASSLDNTEAFF.

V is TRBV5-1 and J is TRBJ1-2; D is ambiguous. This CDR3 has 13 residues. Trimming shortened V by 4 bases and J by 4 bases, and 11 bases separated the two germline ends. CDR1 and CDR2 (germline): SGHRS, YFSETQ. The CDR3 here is CASSGESSYGYTF. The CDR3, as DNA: TGCGCCAGCAGCGGGGAGTCCTCCTATGGCTACACCTTC. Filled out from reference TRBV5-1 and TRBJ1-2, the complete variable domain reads KAGVTQTPRYLIKTRGQQVTLSCSPISGHRSVSWYQQTPGQGLQFLFEYFSETQRNKGNFPGRFSGRQFSNSRSEMNVSTLELGDSALYLCASSGESSYGYTFGSGTRLTVV.

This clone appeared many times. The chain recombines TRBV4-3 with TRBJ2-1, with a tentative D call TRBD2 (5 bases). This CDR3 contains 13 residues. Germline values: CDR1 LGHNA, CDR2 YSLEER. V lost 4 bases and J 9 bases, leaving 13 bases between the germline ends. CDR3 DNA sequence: TGCGCCAGCAGCCGCGGAACTGGGAGTGAGCAGTTCTTC. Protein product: CASSRGTGSEQFF.

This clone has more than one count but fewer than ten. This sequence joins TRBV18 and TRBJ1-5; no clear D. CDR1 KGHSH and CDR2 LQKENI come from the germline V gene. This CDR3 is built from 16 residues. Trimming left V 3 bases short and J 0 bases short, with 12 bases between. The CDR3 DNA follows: TGTGCCAGCTCACCTCTACCGGCACATAGCAATCAGCCCCAGCATTTT. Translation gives CASSPLPAHSNQPQHF.

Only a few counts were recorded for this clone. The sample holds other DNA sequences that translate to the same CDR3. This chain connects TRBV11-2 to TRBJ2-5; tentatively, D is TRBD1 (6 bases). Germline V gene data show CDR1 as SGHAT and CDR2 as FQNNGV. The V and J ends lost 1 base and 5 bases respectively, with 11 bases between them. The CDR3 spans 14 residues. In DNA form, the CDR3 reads TGTGCCAGCAGCTTAGCCAGGGGATGGGAGACCCAGTACTTC. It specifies CASSLARGWETQYF.